These 9 T cell receptor beta chains were all obtained from the same sample, sequenced in a study of cytomegalovirus exposure and HLA in healthy donors. The PCR contained 60 Vbeta and 13 Jbeta primers. Measured with immunoSEQ multiplex PCR; TCRdb has only the in-frame clones, and not every one. The data contain 150,000 to 200,000 clones, about 80% of them seen just once; the ten biggest clones take up 2% to 2.5%. Specimen: PBMCs. The receptor set was obtained from a woman under 40 in good health and CMV-seronegative.

The V and J genes are TRBV4-3 and TRBJ2-1; D is unclear. Germline V lookup: CDR1 LGHNA, CDR2 YSLEER. The CDR3 sequence is 17 residues long. Trimming removed 4 bases at V and 0 bases at J, with 16 bases between. The CDR3 nucleotides read TGCGCCAGCAGCCTTATACACCGCACACACTCCTACAATGAGCAGTTCTTC. Its protein is CASSLIHRTHSYNEQFF.

This rearrangement joins TRBV29-1 to TRBJ2-3, with TRBD2 matching 8 bases. With V trimmed by 7 bases and J by 4 bases, 7 bases remained unmatched. The CDR3 has 13 residues. Germline values: CDR1 SQVTM, CDR2 ANQGSEA. This CDR3 is CSGGGQGPDTQYF. The DNA for the CDR3 is TGCAGCGGCGGGGGGCAGGGGCCAGATACGCAGTATTTT.

This clone has a handful of counts. The chain couples TRBV27 to TRBJ1-5; no reliable D call. The germline V gene encodes CDR1 MNHEY and CDR2 SMNVEV (reference sequence). Deletions cut 2 bases from V and 3 bases from J, with 11 bases between. The CDR3 extends over 15 amino acids. The CDR3 region is CASSLIPGFNQPQHF. The CDR3 nucleotides are TGTGCCAGCAGTTTAATTCCGGGGTTCAATCAGCCCCAGCATTTT.

The J gene is TRBJ2-6, the V gene TRBV7-3, with a possible D match to TRBD2 (5 bases). V lost 3 bases, J lost 2 bases, and 5 bases lay in between. Germline V gene sequence: CDR1 SGHTA, CDR2 FQGTGA. The CDR3 length is 14 residues. This chain's CDR3 is CASSFGAGANVLTF. The CDR3 DNA reads TGTGCCAGCAGCTTCGGGGCTGGGGCCAACGTCCTGACTTTC.

The sample holds a few counts of this clone. The V gene is TRBV11-2, the J gene TRBJ1-6; the D is unclear. Trimming removed 0 bases from V and 7 bases from J, with 4 bases in between. The CDR3 length is 13 residues. Germline assignment: CDR1 SGHAT and CDR2 FQNNGV. For the CDR3, the DNA is TGTGCCAGCAGCTTAGATCGGAATTCACCCCTCCACTTT. This sequence encodes CASSLDRNSPLHF.

DNA for the CDR3: TGTGCCAGCAGTTTCAGCTCTGGAAACACCATATATTTT. Amino acids: CASSFSSGNTIYF. This chain connects TRBV28 to TRBJ1-3; no clear D gene. The germline V and J ends were trimmed by 3 bases and 0 bases, with 3 bases remaining between them. The germline V gene has CDR1 MDHEN and CDR2 SYDVKM. The length of the CDR3 is 13 residues.

The gene calls are TRBV2 and TRBJ1-6; TRBD1 matches 8 bases. The CDR3 runs to 14 residues. Trimming cost V 8 bases and J 5 bases; bases outside gene matches: 5. Looked up from germline, CDR1 is SNHLY and CDR2 is FYNNEI. This CDR3 reads CASRLTGDNSPLHF. DNA of the CDR3: TGTGCCAGCCGCCTGACAGGGGATAATTCACCCCTCCACTTT.

The V and J genes are TRBV5-8 and TRBJ2-4; 7 bases align to TRBD2. The CDR3 has 17 residues. J was trimmed by 3 bases and V by 4 bases; bases with no gene match: 13. Germline CDR1 reads SGHTS; CDR2 reads YDEGEE. The CDR3 loop is CASSLNLAGVGKNIQYF. The CDR3 region has the DNA TGTGCCAGCAGCCTAAATTTGGCGGGGGTAGGCAAAAACATTCAGTACTTC.

The V gene is TRBV19, the J gene TRBJ2-1, with 7 bases identical to TRBD2. The CDR3 extends over 15 amino acids. Trimming cost V 5 bases and J 0 bases; bases outside gene matches: 4. In germline, CDR1 is LNHDA, CDR2 SQIVND (reference sequence). The CDR3 region is CASSEIAGSYNEQFF. As DNA, the CDR3 is TGTGCCAGTAGTGAAATAGCGGGCTCCTACAATGAGCAGTTCTTC. The variable domain in full, completed from reference TRBV19 and TRBJ2-1, reads DGGITQSPKYLFRKEGQNVTLSCEQNLNHDAMYWYRQDPGQGLRLIYYSQIVNDFQKGDIAEGYSVSREKKESFPLTVTSAQKNPTAFYLCASSEIAGSYNEQFFGPGTRLTVL.